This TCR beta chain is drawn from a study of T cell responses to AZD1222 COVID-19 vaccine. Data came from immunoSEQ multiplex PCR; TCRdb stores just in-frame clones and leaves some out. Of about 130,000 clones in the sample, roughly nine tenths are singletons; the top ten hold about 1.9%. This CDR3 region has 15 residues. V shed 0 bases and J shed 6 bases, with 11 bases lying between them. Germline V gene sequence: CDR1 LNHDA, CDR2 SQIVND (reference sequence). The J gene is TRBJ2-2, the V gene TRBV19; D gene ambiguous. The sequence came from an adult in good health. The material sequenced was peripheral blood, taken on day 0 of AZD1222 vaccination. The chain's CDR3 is CASSIDRGLAGELFF. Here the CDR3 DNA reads TGTGCCAGTAGTATAGATCGCGGTCTTGCCGGGGAGCTGTTTTTT.